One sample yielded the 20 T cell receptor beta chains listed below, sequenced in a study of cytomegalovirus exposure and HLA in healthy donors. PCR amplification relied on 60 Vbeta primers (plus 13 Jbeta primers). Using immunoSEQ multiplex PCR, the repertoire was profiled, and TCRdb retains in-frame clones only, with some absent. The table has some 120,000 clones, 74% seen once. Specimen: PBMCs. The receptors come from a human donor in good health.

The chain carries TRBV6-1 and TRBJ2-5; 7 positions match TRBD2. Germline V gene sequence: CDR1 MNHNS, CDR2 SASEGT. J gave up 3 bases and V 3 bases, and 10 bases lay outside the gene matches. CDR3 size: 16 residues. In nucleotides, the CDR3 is TGTGCCAGCAGTGATTGGAATAGCGGGCGGAAAGAGACCCAGTACTTC. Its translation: CASSDWNSGRKETQYF.

The DNA of the CDR3 is TGTGCCAGCAGTGCCCACAGGGCCTCACCCCTCCACTTT. Protein sequence: CASSAHRASPLHF. The genes are TRBV6-4 and TRBJ1-6, with D possibly TRBD1 on 6 matching bases. The CDR3 runs to 13 residues. With 4 bases removed from V and 10 bases from J, the gap between germline ends came to 11 bases. CDR1 and CDR2 from the germline V gene are MRHNA and SNTAGT.

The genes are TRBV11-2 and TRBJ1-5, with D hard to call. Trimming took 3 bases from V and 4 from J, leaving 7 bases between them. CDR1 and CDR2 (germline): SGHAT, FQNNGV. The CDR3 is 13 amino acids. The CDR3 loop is CASSFGPNQPQHF. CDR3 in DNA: TGTGCCAGCAGCTTTGGCCCAAATCAGCCCCAGCATTTT.

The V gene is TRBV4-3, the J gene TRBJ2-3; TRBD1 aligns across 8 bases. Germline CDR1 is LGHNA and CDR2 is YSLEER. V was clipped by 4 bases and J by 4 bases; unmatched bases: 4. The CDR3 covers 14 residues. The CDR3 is CASSRTQGADTQYF. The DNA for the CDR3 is TGCGCCAGCAGCCGTACACAGGGGGCAGATACGCAGTATTTT.

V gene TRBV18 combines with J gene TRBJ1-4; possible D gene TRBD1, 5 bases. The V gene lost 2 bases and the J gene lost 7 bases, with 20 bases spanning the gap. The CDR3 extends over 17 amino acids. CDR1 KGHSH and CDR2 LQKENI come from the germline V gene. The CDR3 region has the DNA TGTGCCAGCTCACCAGTACGAGACAGCGCGTCGACTGAAAAACTGTTTTTT. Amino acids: CASSPVRDSASTEKLFF.

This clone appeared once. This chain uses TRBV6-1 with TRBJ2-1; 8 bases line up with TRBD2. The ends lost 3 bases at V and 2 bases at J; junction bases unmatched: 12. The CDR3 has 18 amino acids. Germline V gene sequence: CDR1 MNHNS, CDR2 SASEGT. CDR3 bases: TGTGCCAGCAGTGACAGAGCGTGGGAGCGGGGGCCCTACAATGAGCAGTTCTTC. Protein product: CASSDRAWERGPYNEQFF.

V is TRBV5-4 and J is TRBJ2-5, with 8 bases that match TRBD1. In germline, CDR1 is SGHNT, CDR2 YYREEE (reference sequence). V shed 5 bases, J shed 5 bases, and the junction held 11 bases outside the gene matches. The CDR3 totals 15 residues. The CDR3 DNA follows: TGTGCCAGCAGTAGACAGGGGATGGGATGGGAGACCCAGTACTTC. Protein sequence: CASSRQGMGWETQYF.

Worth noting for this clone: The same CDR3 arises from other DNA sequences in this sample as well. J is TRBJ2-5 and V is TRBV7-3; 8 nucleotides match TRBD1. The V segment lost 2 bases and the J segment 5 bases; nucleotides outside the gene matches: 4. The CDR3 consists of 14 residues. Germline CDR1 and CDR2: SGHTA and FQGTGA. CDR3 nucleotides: TGTGCCAGCAGCTTAGCAGGGGGCGGCGAGACCCAGTACTTC. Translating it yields CASSLAGGGETQYF.

Here the CDR3 reads CASNGQGKSGNTIYF. The DNA for the CDR3 is TGCGCCAGCAACGGACAGGGGAAGTCTGGAAACACCATATATTTT. This chain links TRBV5-1 with TRBJ1-3; the match to TRBD1 covers 9 bases. The CDR3 has 15 amino acids. V dropped 6 bases and J dropped 1; count of bases not matched to a gene: 5. Germline V CDR1 and CDR2: SGHRS, YFSETQ.

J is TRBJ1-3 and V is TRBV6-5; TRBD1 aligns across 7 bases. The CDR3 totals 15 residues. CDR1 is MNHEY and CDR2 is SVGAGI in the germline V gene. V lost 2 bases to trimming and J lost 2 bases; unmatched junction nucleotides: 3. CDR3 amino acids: CASSYTGVAGNTIYF. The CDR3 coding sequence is TGTGCCAGCAGTTACACAGGGGTAGCTGGAAACACCATATATTTT.

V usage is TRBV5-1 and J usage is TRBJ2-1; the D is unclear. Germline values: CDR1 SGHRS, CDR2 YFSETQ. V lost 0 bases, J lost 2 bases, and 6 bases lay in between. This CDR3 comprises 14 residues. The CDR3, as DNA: TGCGCCAGCAGCTTGGAGACAACCTACAATGAGCAGTTCTTC. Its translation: CASSLETTYNEQFF.

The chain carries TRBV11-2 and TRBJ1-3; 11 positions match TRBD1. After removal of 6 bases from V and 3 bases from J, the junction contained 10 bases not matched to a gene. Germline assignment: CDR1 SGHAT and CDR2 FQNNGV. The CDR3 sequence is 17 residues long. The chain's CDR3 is CASRPTTGTGGGNTIYF. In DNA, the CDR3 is TGTGCCAGCAGACCCACCACAGGGACAGGGGGTGGAAACACCATATATTTT.

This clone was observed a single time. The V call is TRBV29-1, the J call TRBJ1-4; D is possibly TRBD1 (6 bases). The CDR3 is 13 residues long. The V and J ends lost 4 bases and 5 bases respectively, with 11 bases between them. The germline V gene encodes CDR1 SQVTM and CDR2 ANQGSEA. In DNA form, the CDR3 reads TGCAGCGTTGCGACAGGACCCAATGAAAAACTGTTTTTT. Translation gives CSVATGPNEKLFF.

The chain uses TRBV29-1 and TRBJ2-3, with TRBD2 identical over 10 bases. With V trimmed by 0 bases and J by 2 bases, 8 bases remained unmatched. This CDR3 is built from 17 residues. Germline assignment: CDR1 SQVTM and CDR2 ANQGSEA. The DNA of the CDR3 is TGCAGCGTTGAAGATAGGAGAGCGGGAGGGGCCACAGATACGCAGTATTTT. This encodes CSVEDRRAGGATDTQYF.

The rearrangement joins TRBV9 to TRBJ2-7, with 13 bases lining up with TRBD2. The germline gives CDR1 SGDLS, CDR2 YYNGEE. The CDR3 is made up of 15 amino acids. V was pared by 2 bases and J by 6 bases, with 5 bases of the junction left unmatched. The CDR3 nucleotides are TGTGCCAGCAGCGTGGGGACTAGCGGGAATGGCGAGCAGTACTTC. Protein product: CASSVGTSGNGEQYF. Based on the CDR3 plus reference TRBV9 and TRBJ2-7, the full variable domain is DSGVTQTPKHLITATGQRVTLRCSPRSGDLSVYWYQQSLDQGLQFLIQYYNGEERAKGNILERFSAQQFPDLHSELNLSSLELGDSALYFCASSVGTSGNGEQYFGPGTRLTVT.

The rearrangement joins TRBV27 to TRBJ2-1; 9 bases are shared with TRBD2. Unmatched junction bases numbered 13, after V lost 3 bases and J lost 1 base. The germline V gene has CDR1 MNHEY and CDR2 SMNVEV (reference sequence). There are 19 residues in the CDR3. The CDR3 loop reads CASSLRLAGRAGSYNEQFF. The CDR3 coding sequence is TGTGCCAGCAGTTTGAGGCTAGCGGGACGAGCAGGGTCCTACAATGAGCAGTTCTTC.

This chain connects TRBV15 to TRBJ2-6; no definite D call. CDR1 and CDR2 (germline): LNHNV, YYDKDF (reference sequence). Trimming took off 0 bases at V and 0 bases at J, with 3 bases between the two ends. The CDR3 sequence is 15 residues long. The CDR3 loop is CATSRDISGANVLTF. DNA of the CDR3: TGTGCCACCAGCAGAGATATCTCTGGGGCCAACGTCCTGACTTTC.

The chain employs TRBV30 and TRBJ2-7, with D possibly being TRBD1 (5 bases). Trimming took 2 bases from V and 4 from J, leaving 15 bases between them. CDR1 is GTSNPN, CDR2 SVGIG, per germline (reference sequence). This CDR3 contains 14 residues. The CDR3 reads CAWSLFKQGYEQYF. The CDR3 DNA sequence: TGTGCCTGGAGTCTATTTAAGCAGGGTTACGAGCAGTACTTC. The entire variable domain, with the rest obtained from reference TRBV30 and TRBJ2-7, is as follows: SQTIHQWPATLVQPVGSPLSLECTVEGTSNPNLYWYRQAAGRGLQLLFYSVGIGQISSEVPQNLSASRPQDRQFILSSKKLLLSDSGFYLCAWSLFKQGYEQYFGPGTRLTVT.

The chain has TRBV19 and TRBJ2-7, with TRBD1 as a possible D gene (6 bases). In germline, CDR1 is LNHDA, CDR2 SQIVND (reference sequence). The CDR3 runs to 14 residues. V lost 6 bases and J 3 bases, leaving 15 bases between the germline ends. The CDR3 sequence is CASRPAGAGYEQYF. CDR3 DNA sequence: TGTGCCAGTAGGCCCGCAGGGGCGGGCTACGAGCAGTACTTC.

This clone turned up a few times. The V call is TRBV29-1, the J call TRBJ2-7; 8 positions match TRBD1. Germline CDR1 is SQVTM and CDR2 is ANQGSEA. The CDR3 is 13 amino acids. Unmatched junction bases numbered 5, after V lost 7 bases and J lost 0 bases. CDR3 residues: CSAQDRDSYEQYF. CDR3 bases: TGCAGCGCTCAGGACAGGGACTCCTACGAGCAGTACTTC.